The clone carrying this TCR beta chain appeared a few times. Its target is unknown. Documented treatment: PENTA 11 planned treatment interruption arm or continuous ART arm. Cryopreserved PBMC samples required at least 5 million viable cells. This entry comes from a study of HIV-infected children after antiretroviral therapy interruption. Study-level results: After treatment interruption started, naive CD4+ CDR3 overlap across time points dropped.

With 1 base removed from V and 4 bases from J, the gap between germline ends came to 13 bases. Germline loops: CDR1 KGHSH, CDR2 LQKENI. The CDR3 covers 15 residues. Unique molecular identifiers were included in an RNA-based 3' RACE TCR library. TCRdb re-analysed the 3' RACE reads in MiXCR, keeping a single row per CDR3 protein. The data show more than 75,000 distinct CDR3 sequences, roughly 6.7% seen once. The chain uses TRBV18 and TRBJ2-5, with a tentative D call TRBD2 (5 bases). Sequenced material: CD45RA+ CD4+ T cells from PBMCs, pooled from several time points, taken from a donor given antiretroviral therapy, either interrupted or continuous. The subset denotes: naive CD4+ CD45RA+ CD45RO- T cells. The receptor comes from a pool of human donors with HIV. The CDR3 DNA is TGTGCCAGCTCACCACGATTGACGGGGTCAGAGACCCAGTACTTC. This translates into CASSPRLTGSETQYF.